These 25 T cell receptor beta chains originate from one sample sequenced in a study of T cell clonality in common variable immunodeficiency. The assay was immunoSEQ multiplex PCR, and TCRdb's table has in-frame clones only and misses some. The sample contains around 50,000 clones, none occurring once; about 5% lies in the top ten. The sample taken for sequencing was peripheral blood mononuclear cells. The receptor set was obtained from a person between 18 and 70 years old in good health.

This clone was seen repeatedly, ten times or more. Read coverage stops 3 residues before the CDR3 terminus; the germline J gene supplies the remainder. The rearrangement links TRBV5-1 to TRBJ1-5; the D is unclear. Per the germline V gene, CDR1 is SGHRS and CDR2 is YFSETQ. V was shortened by 1 base and J by 5 bases, with 10 bases between the two germline ends. CDR3 length equals 14 residues. This CDR3 reads CASSLYGVDQPQHF. CDR3 bases read: TGCGCCAGCAGCTTGTACGGGGTTGATCAGCCC.

This clone has ten or more counts. The read terminates 3 residues before the CDR3 end, so the remaining end is supplied by the germline J gene. J is TRBJ2-2 and V is TRBV13; D perhaps matches TRBD2 (6 bases). There are 16 residues in the CDR3. Trimming cost V 1 base and J 5 bases, with 14 bases left between them. The germline V gene has CDR1 PRHDT and CDR2 FYEKMQ (reference sequence). This chain's CDR3 is CASSLDERVGTGELFF. The sequenced part of the CDR3 DNA is TGTGCCAGCAGCTTAGATGAGCGGGTGGGGACCGGGGAG.

This clone was seen ten or more times. The CDR3 is cut off 3 residues early in the read; its end comes from the germline J gene. The chain carries TRBV5-4 and TRBJ2-1; 7 bases line up with TRBD2. With 0 bases clipped from V and 6 bases from J, the junction kept 6 bases outside the gene matches. In germline, CDR1 is SGHNT, CDR2 YYREEE (reference sequence). The CDR3 runs to 15 residues. The covered CDR3 bases are TGTGCCAGCAGCTTGGGGCTAGCGGAGATCAATGAG. As protein: CASSLGLAEINE. The entire CDR3 protein reads CASSLGLAEINEQFF.

The sample holds many counts of this clone. CDR3 sequence reads: CASSPSNSGNEQFF. CDR3 DNA (partial): TGCGCCAGCAGCCCGTCAAATAGCGGGAATGAG. V and J are TRBV5-1 and TRBJ2-1; 7 bases agree with TRBD2. The observed sequence ends 3 residues before the CDR3 terminus, with the missing tail filled in from the germline J gene. V trimming: 4 bases; J trimming: 7 bases; junction bases outside the gene matches: 8. This CDR3 spans 14 amino acids. Per the germline V gene, CDR1 is SGHRS and CDR2 is YFSETQ.

This clone was seen ten or more times. The observed sequence ends 3 residues before the CDR3 terminus, with the missing tail filled in from the germline J gene. This sequence joins TRBV18 and TRBJ1-2; D is undetermined. V shed 2 bases and J shed 1 base, with 8 bases lying between them. The CDR3 is 14 amino acids. The germline CDR1 and CDR2 sequences are KGHSH and LQKENI. Here the CDR3 reads CASSPATHNYGYTF. The sequenced CDR3 bases are TGTGCCAGCTCACCAGCCACACATAACTATGGC.

This clone was detected many times. The sequenced fragment ends 3 residues before the CDR3 boundary, so the rest is inferred from the germline J gene. The chain carries TRBV19 and TRBJ2-7, with D maybe TRBD1 (6 bases). The V end was cut by 8 bases, the J end by 5 bases, with 10 bases between. The CDR3 is 11 amino acids. Per germline, CDR1 LNHDA and CDR2 SQIVND (reference sequence). Incomplete CDR3 DNA: TGTGCCAGTTCCAGGGGTCACGAG. Protein: CASSRGHE. The whole CDR3 reads CASSRGHEQYF.

This clone was counted ten times or more. The CDR3 is cut off 3 residues early in the read; its end comes from the germline J gene. This chain connects TRBV20-1 to TRBJ1-1; perhaps TRBD1 as D (6 bases). V was shortened by 6 bases and J by 4 bases, with 15 bases between the two germline ends. CDR3 length equals 13 residues. CDR1 is DFQATT and CDR2 is SNEGSKA in the germline V gene (reference sequence). CDR3 bases read: TGCAGTGCGCCGCACAGGGTTGGCACTGAA. Amino acid sequence: CSAPHRVGTE. In full, the CDR3 reads CSAPHRVGTEAFF.

The sample holds many counts of this clone. The CDR3 extends 3 residues past the end of the read, so its final part is completed from the germline J gene. The chain employs TRBV13 and TRBJ2-1, with 12 bases that match TRBD2. The CDR3 extends over 16 amino acids. The germline V gene encodes CDR1 PRHDT and CDR2 FYEKMQ (reference sequence). V was clipped by 5 bases and J by 4 bases; unmatched bases: 6. The covered CDR3 bases are TGTGCCAGCAGCCTCCGGACTAGCGGGACTTACAATGAG. This encodes CASSLRTSGTYNE. The CDR3 in full is CASSLRTSGTYNEQFF.

This clone was observed at least ten times. The CDR3 reads CASSPDRVYSNQPQHF. Partial CDR3 DNA: TGTGCCAGCAGCCCCGACAGGGTGTATAGCAATCAGCCC. The gene calls are TRBV6-2 or TRBV6-3 and TRBJ1-5; 7 nucleotides align to TRBD1. The CDR3 extends 3 residues past the end of the read, so its final part is completed from the germline J gene. V shed 6 bases, J shed 0 bases, and the junction held 8 bases outside the gene matches. The CDR3 is made up of 16 amino acids. Per the germline V gene, CDR1 is MNHEY and CDR2 is SVGEGT.

This clone was found a few times. The DNA ends 3 residues before the CDR3 does, and the rest of the CDR3 is filled in from the germline J gene. The chain couples TRBV29-1 to TRBJ1-3, with TRBD1 as a possible D gene (5 bases). Trimming removed 4 bases at V and 0 bases at J, with 10 bases between. CDR3 size: 14 residues. Looked up from germline, CDR1 is SQVTM and CDR2 is ANQGSEA. CDR3 bases read: TGCAGCGTTGTGGGGGGACTCTCTGGAAACACC. Protein sequence: CSVVGGLSGNT. The complete CDR3 sequence is CSVVGGLSGNTIYF.

This clone was counted ten times or more. Read sequence stops 3 residues before the CDR3 end, and the germline J gene provides the missing end. Other DNA sequences in this specimen translate into the identical CDR3. The chain joins TRBV30 to TRBJ1-6; perhaps TRBD1 as D (5 bases). Trimming left V 4 bases short and J 8 bases short, with 12 bases between. The CDR3 spans 13 residues. CDR1 and CDR2 from the germline V gene are GTSNPN and SVGIG (reference sequence). CDR3: CAWMKGLDSPLHF. The sequenced part of the CDR3 DNA is TGTGCCTGGATGAAGGGGCTTGATTCACCC.

In this sample, this clone turned up many times. Read sequence stops 3 residues before the CDR3 end, and the germline J gene provides the missing end. The chain recombines TRBV30 with TRBJ1-5, with TRBD1 as a possible D gene (5 bases). CDR3 length: 15 amino acids. Germline V CDR1 and CDR2: GTSNPN, SVGIG (reference sequence). V was trimmed by 0 bases and J by 4 bases, leaving 13 bases between them. CDR3 amino acids: CAWSVHTGPNQPQHF. CDR3 bases read: TGTGCCTGGAGTGTACACACAGGCCCTAATCAGCCC.

This clone came up many times. Read coverage stops 3 residues before the CDR3 terminus; the germline J gene supplies the remainder. This chain uses TRBV5-1 with TRBJ1-1; 8 bases agree with TRBD1. In germline, CDR1 is SGHRS, CDR2 YFSETQ. The V and J ends lost 7 bases and 0 bases, in that order; junction bases with no gene match: 8. The CDR3 runs to 15 residues. The CDR3 bases that were read are TGCGCCAGCGTACTGGGACAGGAAATGAACACTGAA. Its translation is CASVLGQEMNTE. The whole CDR3 reads CASVLGQEMNTEAFF.

This clone was seen more than once but under ten times. Read coverage stops 3 residues before the CDR3 terminus; the germline J gene supplies the remainder. This sequence joins TRBV11-2 and TRBJ1-5; D call uncertain. The CDR3 sequence is 14 residues long. V was shortened by 1 base and J by 1 base, with 5 bases between the two germline ends. The germline gives CDR1 SGHAT, CDR2 FQNNGV. The CDR3 spells CASSLGGSNQPQHF. The covered CDR3 bases are TGTGCCAGCAGCTTAGGAGGGAGCAATCAGCCC.

This clone was detected ten times or more. With the read ending 3 residues before the CDR3 end, the germline J gene is used to fill in that end. The chain has TRBV19 and TRBJ2-7; no clear D. V dropped 4 bases and J dropped 0 bases, with 13 bases sitting between them. The CDR3 length is 15 residues. The V gene's germline CDR1 is LNHDA and CDR2 SQIVND (reference sequence). The CDR3 loop is CASSTFRDTSYEQYF. The covered CDR3 bases are TGTGCCAGTAGTACCTTCCGCGACACCTCCTACGAG.

This clone was recorded at least ten times. The read stops 3 residues short of the end of the CDR3; the missing end is completed from the germline J gene. The V gene is TRBV9, the J gene TRBJ2-5; D is undetermined. The ends were cut back, 4 bases at V and 2 bases at J, with 3 bases in the middle. CDR3 length: 11 amino acids. Looked up from germline, CDR1 is SGDLS and CDR2 is YYNGEE. Incomplete CDR3 DNA: TGTGCCAGCAGCCCTCAAGAGACC. This encodes CASSPQET. The full CDR3 protein is CASSPQETQYF.

This clone showed up many times. The CDR3 end lies 3 residues beyond the end of the read and is filled in from the germline J gene. The V call is TRBV20-1, the J call TRBJ1-1, with 7 bases lining up with TRBD1. The CDR3 consists of 13 residues. V lost 6 bases to trimming and J lost 3 bases; unmatched junction nucleotides: 7. The V gene's germline CDR1 is DFQATT and CDR2 SNEGSKA (reference sequence). The sequenced part of the CDR3 DNA is TGCAGTGCAAACAGGGGAGGTGACACTGAA. This encodes CSANRGGDTE. Given in full, the CDR3 is CSANRGGDTEAFF.

This clone was counted ten times or more. With the read ending 3 residues before the CDR3 end, the germline J gene is used to fill in that end. The chain carries TRBV6-2 or TRBV6-3 and TRBJ2-1, with TRBD1 identical over 11 bases. With 7 bases clipped from V and 7 bases from J, the junction kept 9 bases outside the gene matches. This CDR3 is 15 amino acids long. Germline CDR1 MNHEY, CDR2 SVGEGT. The CDR3 DNA, read in part, is TGTGCCAGCAACCCTACCGGGACAGGGGGAAATGAG. Encoded protein: CASNPTGTGGNE. From start to end, the CDR3 is CASNPTGTGGNEQFF.

In this sample, this clone turned up many times. The CDR3 end lies 3 residues beyond the end of the read and is filled in from the germline J gene. The rearrangement links TRBV20-1 to TRBJ2-5, with 7 bases identical to TRBD1. Germline V gives CDR1 DFQATT, CDR2 SNEGSKA (reference sequence). This CDR3 spans 14 amino acids. The trim removed 8 bases at V and 5 bases at J, leaving 14 bases unmatched. The sequenced part of the CDR3 DNA is TGCAGTTCCAGATCTAGGGCCAGGGGGGAGACC. Residues: CSSRSRARGET. The CDR3 reads in full as CSSRSRARGETQYF.

The sample holds many counts of this clone. Coverage ceases 3 residues before the CDR3 finishes, and the germline J gene fills in the end. The V call is TRBV2, the J call TRBJ2-3, with a weak D call TRBD1 (5 bases). Trimming left V 7 bases short and J 2 bases short, with 13 bases between. Germline lookup yields CDR1 SNHLY and CDR2 FYNNEI. CDR3 length: 14 amino acids. The CDR3 sequence: CASNLPGLTDTQYF. Incomplete CDR3 DNA: TGTGCCAGCAATTTGCCAGGGCTCACAGATACG. The whole variable domain, remainder taken from reference TRBV2 and TRBJ2-3, is EPEVTQTPSHQVTQMGQEVILRCVPISNHLYFYWYRQILGQKVEFLVSFYNNEISEKSEIFDDQFSVERPDGSNFTLKIRSTKLEDSAMYFCASNLPGLTDTQYFGPGTRLTVL.

This clone was picked up many times. The read finishes 3 residues shy of the CDR3 end, and the germline J gene is used to complete it. The V and J genes are TRBV7-9 and TRBJ2-1; a weak D match, TRBD1 (5 bases). The V end was cut by 1 base, the J end by 3 bases, with 7 bases between. This CDR3 spans 14 amino acids. In germline, CDR1 is SEHNR, CDR2 FQNEAQ (reference sequence). CDR3 in amino acids: CASSLEGFYNEQFF. Incomplete CDR3 DNA: TGTGCCAGCAGCTTAGAGGGGTTCTACAATGAG.

Many counts were recorded for this clone. The read comes to an end 3 residues before the CDR3 does, leaving the germline J gene to fill in the end. The V call is TRBV20-1, the J call TRBJ2-2; a possible D gene is TRBD1 (6 bases). Germline CDR1 is DFQATT and CDR2 is SNEGSKA (reference sequence). The CDR3 spans 12 residues. V lost 5 bases, J lost 8 bases, and 12 bases lay in between. The part of the CDR3 DNA that was read is TGCAGTGCTTCAAGACAGGCAGGGGAG. Translated, it gives CSASRQAGE. The CDR3 reads in full as CSASRQAGELFF.

This clone was counted ten times or more. The CDR3 end falls 3 residues outside the read, so it is completed with the germline J gene. The chain couples TRBV10-3 to TRBJ1-2; 8 nucleotides line up with TRBD1. CDR3 length equals 13 residues. After removal of 8 bases from V and 4 bases from J, the junction contained 6 bases not matched to a gene. The germline CDR1 and CDR2 sequences are ENHRY and SYGVKD. CDR3 DNA, as far as it was read: TGTGCCATCCGGGCAGGGGGCGTCTATGGC. The encoded protein is CAIRAGGVYG. The CDR3 as a whole reads CAIRAGGVYGYTF.

This clone came up many times. Read coverage stops 3 residues before the CDR3 terminus; the germline J gene supplies the remainder. The rearrangement links TRBV6-1 to TRBJ2-5; TRBD2 might be the D (7 bases). In germline, CDR1 is MNHNS, CDR2 SASEGT. V lost 4 bases, J lost 5 bases, and 14 bases lay in between. There are 14 residues in the CDR3. Incomplete CDR3 DNA: TGTGCCAGCAGTGCCGGGGGGCGGGTTGAGACC. Translation: CASSAGGRVET. The CDR3 reads in full as CASSAGGRVETQYF.

In this sample, this clone turned up many times. The missing CDR3 end, 3 residues past where the read stops, is filled in from the germline J gene. This chain uses TRBV11-2 with TRBJ1-2, with TRBD1 as a possible D gene (6 bases). Germline V gene data show CDR1 as SGHAT and CDR2 as FQNNGV. The V gene lost 4 bases and the J gene lost 4 bases, with 13 bases spanning the gap. The CDR3 sequence is 14 residues long. This CDR3 is CASSSSTGSYGYTF. The sequenced part of the CDR3 DNA is TGTGCCAGCAGCTCTTCAACAGGGTCCTATGGC.